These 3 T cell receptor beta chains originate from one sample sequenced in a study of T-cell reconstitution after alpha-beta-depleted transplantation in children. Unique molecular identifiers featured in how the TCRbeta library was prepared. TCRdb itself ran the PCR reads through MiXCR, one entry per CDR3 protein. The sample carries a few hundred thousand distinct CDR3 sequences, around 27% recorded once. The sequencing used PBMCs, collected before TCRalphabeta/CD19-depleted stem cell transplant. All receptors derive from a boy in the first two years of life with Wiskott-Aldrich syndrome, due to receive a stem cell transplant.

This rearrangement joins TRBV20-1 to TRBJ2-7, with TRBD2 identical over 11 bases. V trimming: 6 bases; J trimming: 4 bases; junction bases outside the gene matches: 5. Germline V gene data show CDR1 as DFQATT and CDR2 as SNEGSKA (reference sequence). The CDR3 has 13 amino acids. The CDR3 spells CSAVSGRAYEQYF. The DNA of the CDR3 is TGCAGTGCCGTTAGCGGGAGGGCGTACGAGCAGTACTTC.

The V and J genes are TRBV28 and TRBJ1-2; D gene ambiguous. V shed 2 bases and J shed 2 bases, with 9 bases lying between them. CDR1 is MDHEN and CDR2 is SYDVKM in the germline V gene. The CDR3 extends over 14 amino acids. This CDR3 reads CASSLIRPNYGYTF. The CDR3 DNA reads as TGTGCCAGCAGTTTAATACGTCCAAACTATGGCTACACCTTC.

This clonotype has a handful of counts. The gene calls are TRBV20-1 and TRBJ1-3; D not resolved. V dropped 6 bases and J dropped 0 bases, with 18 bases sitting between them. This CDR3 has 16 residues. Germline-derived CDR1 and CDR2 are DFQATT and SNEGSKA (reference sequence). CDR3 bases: TGCAGTGCCCAGAGGACCCTATGGGGCTCTGGAAACACCATATATTTT. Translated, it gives CSAQRTLWGSGNTIYF.